This TCR beta chain was identified during a study of cytomegalovirus exposure and HLA in healthy donors. On the study more broadly: According to later analysis, the same platform produced the approximately 120 validation and approximately 700 first-cohort repertoires. Study-wide findings and caveats: Most TCR sequences showed up rarely, but some public TCRs showed up in many donors.

V lost 3 bases to trimming and J lost 0 bases, with 16 bases between them. From germline, CDR1 is SGDLS and CDR2 YYNGEE. The CDR3 covers 16 residues. The donors belonged to the 120-subject validation cohort, separate from the roughly 710-subject first cohort. As to this clone: The antigen is undetermined.

The assay was immunoSEQ multiplex PCR, and TCRdb's table has in-frame clones only and misses some. The top ten clones hold 2% to 2.5% of a sample with some 240,000 clones, over 75% of them seen once. Sequenced input: PBMCs. The sequence derives from a woman aged 18-29 years in good health and CMV-seropositive. The rearrangement uses TRBV9 and TRBJ2-7, with D tentatively TRBD1 (5 bases). The CDR3 coding sequence is TGTGCCAGCAGCGCCCCCGACAGACCAACCTCCTACGAGCAGTACTTC. This codes for CASSAPDRPTSYEQYF. The whole variable domain, filled in from reference TRBV9 and TRBJ2-7, reads DSGVTQTPKHLITATGQRVTLRCSPRSGDLSVYWYQQSLDQGLQFLIQYYNGEERAKGNILERFSAQQFPDLHSELNLSSLELGDSALYFCASSAPDRPTSYEQYFGPGTRLTVT.